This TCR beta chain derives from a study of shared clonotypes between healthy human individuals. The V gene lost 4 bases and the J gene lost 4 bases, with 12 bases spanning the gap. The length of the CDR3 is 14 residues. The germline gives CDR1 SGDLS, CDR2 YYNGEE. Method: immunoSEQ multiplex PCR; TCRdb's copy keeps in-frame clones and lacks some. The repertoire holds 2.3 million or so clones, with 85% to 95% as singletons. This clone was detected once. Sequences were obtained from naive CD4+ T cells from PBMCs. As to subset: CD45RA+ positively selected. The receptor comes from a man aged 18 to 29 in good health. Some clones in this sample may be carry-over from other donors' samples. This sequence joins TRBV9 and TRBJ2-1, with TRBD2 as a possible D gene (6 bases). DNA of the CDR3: TGTGCCAGCAGCTCGAGACTAGGATACAATGAGCAGTTCTTC. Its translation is CASSSRLGYNEQFF.